The following is a T cell receptor (beta chain) sequence with its context. The data belong to a study of blood T cell repertoires in COVID-19. CDR1 is SGHDT, CDR2 YYEEEE, per germline. CDR3 size: 16 residues. Germline trimming cut 4 bases from V and 4 bases from J; bases unmatched to any gene: 12. The method was immunoSEQ multiplex PCR; TCRdb's version includes in-frame clones alone and lacks a portion of them. In the table there are roughly 190,000 clones, about 83% of which are singletons. The genes are TRBV5-6 and TRBJ1-2; 8 bases map to TRBD1. This receptor was identified in a man in his late teens or twenties with active or convalescent COVID-19. Input material: peripheral blood. The CDR3 nucleotides are TGTGCCAGCAGCAAGGTCGGACAGGGCCTATCCTATGGCTACACCTTC. Its protein is CASSKVGQGLSYGYTF.